This is a list of T cell receptor beta chains from one sample in a study of cytomegalovirus exposure and HLA in healthy donors. Generated by immunoSEQ multiplex PCR, the TCRdb table keeps only in-frame clones and is missing some. Among about 69,000 clones listed, roughly 68% were seen once. Sequenced material: PBMCs. These receptors were collected from a woman aged 60-75 years in good health and CMV-seropositive. Each CDR3 is given without its conserved first and last residue.

j_gene: TRBJ1-1
v_gene: TRBV15
len: 12
CDR3aa: ATSRGGTGAEAF

j_gene: TRBJ1-5
v_gene: TRBV29-1
len: 14
CDR3aa: SVATGASSSNQPQH

j_gene: TRBJ1-1
v_gene: TRBV30
len: 12
CDR3aa: AWKKLGSGTEAF

j_gene: TRBJ1-5
v_gene: TRBV30
len: 11
CDR3aa: AWSSVQSGPQH

j_gene: TRBJ1-1
v_gene: TRBV10-2
len: 11
CDR3aa: ASRRDRNTEAF

j_gene: TRBJ2-7
v_gene: TRBV2
len: 12
CDR3aa: ASRVDRGRYEQY

j_gene: TRBJ2-3
v_gene: TRBV10-1
len: 11
CDR3aa: ATVPGGSDTQY

j_gene: TRBJ2-7
v_gene: TRBV5-1
len: 13
CDR3aa: ASSISGTVSYEQY

j_gene: TRBJ2-3
v_gene: TRBV9
len: 13
CDR3aa: ASSATGGTTDTQY

j_gene: TRBJ2-5
v_gene: TRBV5-4
len: 13
CDR3aa: ASSLGTGPLETQY

j_gene: TRBJ1-2
v_gene: TRBV19
len: 13
CDR3aa: ASSIDPAQLNGYT

j_gene: TRBJ1-1
v_gene: TRBV11-2
len: 11
CDR3aa: ASSLDWQGVAF

j_gene: TRBJ1-1
v_gene: TRBV4-1
len: 13
CDR3aa: ASSQDPRQGFWAF

j_gene: TRBJ2-2
v_gene: TRBV5-4
len: 13
CDR3aa: ASSRTSGSDGELF

j_gene: TRBJ2-7
v_gene: TRBV2
len: 11
CDR3aa: ASRRGFDYEQY

j_gene: TRBJ2-7
v_gene: TRBV5-1
len: 11
CDR3aa: ASSLGHNYEQY

j_gene: TRBJ1-6
v_gene: TRBV5-1
len: 13
CDR3aa: ASSSGTLDNSPLH

j_gene: TRBJ1-1
v_gene: TRBV6-5
len: 12
CDR3aa: ASTTGQGNTEAF

j_gene: TRBJ2-1
v_gene: TRBV5-1
len: 17
CDR3aa: ASSLNPGLAGGPRNEQF

j_gene: TRBJ2-2
v_gene: TRBV4-1
len: 13
CDR3aa: ASSQNRGGPGELF

j_gene: TRBJ2-1
v_gene: TRBV9
len: 12
CDR3aa: ASSVSGGANEQF

j_gene: TRBJ1-2
v_gene: TRBV5-8
len: 11
CDR3aa: ASSGRSAHGYT

j_gene: TRBJ2-3
v_gene: TRBV29-1
len: 12
CDR3aa: SASAGTSTDTQY

j_gene: TRBJ2-7
v_gene: TRBV6-1
len: 12
CDR3aa: ASSGARRRGEQY

j_gene: TRBJ1-5
v_gene: TRBV19
len: 12
CDR3aa: ATIPGQGNQPQH

j_gene: TRBJ1-1
v_gene: TRBV5-1
len: 11
CDR3aa: ASSVQGHPEAF

j_gene: TRBJ2-7
v_gene: TRBV4-1
len: 15
CDR3aa: ASSQDGAGALSYEQY

j_gene: TRBJ1-1
v_gene: TRBV6-1
len: 16
CDR3aa: ASSEVVETFRRNTEAF

j_gene: TRBJ1-5
v_gene: TRBV2
len: 13
CDR3aa: ASRLGQGGNQPQH

j_gene: TRBJ1-1
v_gene: TRBV5-4
len: 12
CDR3aa: ASSLGGRDTEAF

j_gene: TRBJ1-4
v_gene: TRBV5-1
len: 15
CDR3aa: ASSLEGPQYVNEKLF

j_gene: TRBJ2-7
v_gene: TRBV5-4
len: 13
CDR3aa: ASSSFTSGSYEQY

j_gene: TRBJ1-1
v_gene: TRBV18
len: 9
CDR3aa: ASSPRGEAF